The 4 T cell receptor beta chains below were found in one sample sequenced in a study of shared clonotypes between healthy human individuals (dated by TCRdb to 2018 to 2021). Library preparation was by the immunoSEQ multiplex PCR assay. TCRdb re-hosts the immuneACCESS table, in-frame sequences only. Its copies lack some clones; in the studies checked, an unresolved V gene accounts for under half of them, and the cause for the rest is not known. In this sample the table shows around 990,000 clones, roughly 80% of which occur a single time. Clones ranked in the top ten supply approximately 0.9% of the sample. Sequenced material: memory CD4+ T cells from PBMCs. Read against the paper, the sample's cell subset or site label means: CD45RA-negative fraction. The origin of the receptors is a man aged 18 to 30 in good health. Some clones in this sample may be carry-over from other donors' samples.

This clone was counted only a few times. The sample contains more than one DNA sequence encoding this CDR3. CDR3 loop: CASSRTVSNQPQHF. The CDR3 DNA reads as TGTGCCAGCAGCAGGACAGTTAGCAATCAGCCCCAGCATTTT. The chain couples TRBV28 to TRBJ1-5; TRBD1 is a possible D gene (6 bases). Germline CDR1 reads MDHEN; CDR2 reads SYDVKM. Trimming cost V 6 bases and J 0 bases, with 9 bases left between them. This CDR3 is built from 14 residues.

The rearrangement uses TRBV2 and TRBJ2-7; possible D gene TRBD1, 6 bases. The germline CDR1 and CDR2 sequences are SNHLY and FYNNEI. With 6 bases removed from V and 6 bases from J, the gap between germline ends came to 12 bases. CDR3 length: 12 residues. The chain's CDR3 is CASSRGYGEQYF. CDR3 coding DNA: TGTGCCAGCAGCAGGGGTTACGGCGAGCAGTACTTC.

The genes are TRBV7-9 and TRBJ2-2; D not resolved. Trimming took off 1 base at V and 0 bases at J, with 9 bases between the two ends. Germline V gives CDR1 SEHNR, CDR2 FQNEAQ (reference sequence). CDR3 length: 16 residues. The CDR3 protein is CASSLVSRTNTGELFF. The CDR3, as DNA: TGTGCCAGCAGCTTAGTGAGCAGGACGAACACCGGGGAGCTGTTTTTT.

The rearrangement links TRBV7-2 to TRBJ2-1; no clear D gene. Germline V gene sequence: CDR1 SGHTA, CDR2 FQGNSA. Trimming took off 1 base at V and 4 bases at J, with 11 bases between the two ends. There are 15 residues in the CDR3. CDR3 nucleotide sequence: TGTGCCAGCAGCTTAGGAGCTCCAGGTTACAATGAGCAGTTCTTC. It specifies CASSLGAPGYNEQFF.